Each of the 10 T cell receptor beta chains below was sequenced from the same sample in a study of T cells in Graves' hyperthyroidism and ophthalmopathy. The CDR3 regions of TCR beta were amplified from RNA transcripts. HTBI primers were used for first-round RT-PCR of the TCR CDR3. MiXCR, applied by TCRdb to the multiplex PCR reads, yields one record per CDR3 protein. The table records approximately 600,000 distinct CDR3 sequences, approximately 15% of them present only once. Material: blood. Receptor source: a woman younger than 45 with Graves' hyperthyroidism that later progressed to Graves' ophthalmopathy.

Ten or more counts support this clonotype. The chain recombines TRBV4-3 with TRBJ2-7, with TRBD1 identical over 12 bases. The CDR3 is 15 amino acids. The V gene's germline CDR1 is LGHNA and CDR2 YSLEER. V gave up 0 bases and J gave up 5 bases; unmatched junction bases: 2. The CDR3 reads CASSQDGTGGHEQYF. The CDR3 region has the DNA TGCGCCAGCAGCCAAGATGGGACAGGGGGCCACGAGCAGTACTTC.

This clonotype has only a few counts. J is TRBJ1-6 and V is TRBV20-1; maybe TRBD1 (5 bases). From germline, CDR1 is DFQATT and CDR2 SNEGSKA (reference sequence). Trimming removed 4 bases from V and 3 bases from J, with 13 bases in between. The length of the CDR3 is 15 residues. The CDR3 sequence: CSAIEGSLYNSPLHF. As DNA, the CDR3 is TGCAGTGCTATCGAGGGGTCACTCTATAATTCACCCCTCCACTTT.

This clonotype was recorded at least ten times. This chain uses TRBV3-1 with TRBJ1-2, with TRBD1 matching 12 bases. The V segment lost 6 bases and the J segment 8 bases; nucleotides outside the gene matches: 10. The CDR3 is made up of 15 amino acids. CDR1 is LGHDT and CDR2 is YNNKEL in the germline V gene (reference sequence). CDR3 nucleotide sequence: TGTGCCAGCAGTACCCGGGACAGGGGGCATGAAGGCTACACCTTC. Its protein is CASSTRDRGHEGYTF.

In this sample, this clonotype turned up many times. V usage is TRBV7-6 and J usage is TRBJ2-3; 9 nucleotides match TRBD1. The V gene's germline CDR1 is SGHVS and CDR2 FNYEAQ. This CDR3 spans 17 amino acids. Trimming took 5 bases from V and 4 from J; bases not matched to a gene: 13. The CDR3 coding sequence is TGTGCCAGCAGCACAATGCTGGGACAGGGTGGCGCAGATACGCAGTATTTT. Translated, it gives CASSTMLGQGGADTQYF.

The CDR3 region has the DNA TGTGCCAGCAGCTTATTTGCCAGGGACGTGGCTTTCTTT. Translation: CASSLFARDVAFF. This sequence joins TRBV7-8 and TRBJ1-1; possible D gene TRBD1, 5 bases. CDR3 size: 13 residues. V was pared by 2 bases and J by 11 bases, with 15 bases between. Germline-derived CDR1 and CDR2 are SGHVS and FQNEAQ.

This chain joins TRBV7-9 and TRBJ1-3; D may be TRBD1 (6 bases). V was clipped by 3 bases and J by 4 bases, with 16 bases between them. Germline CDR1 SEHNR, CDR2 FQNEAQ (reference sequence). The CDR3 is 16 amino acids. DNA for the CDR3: TGTGCCAGCAGCTTTACAGGGTCTAGCGCCGGAAACACCATATATTTT. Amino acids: CASSFTGSSAGNTIYF.

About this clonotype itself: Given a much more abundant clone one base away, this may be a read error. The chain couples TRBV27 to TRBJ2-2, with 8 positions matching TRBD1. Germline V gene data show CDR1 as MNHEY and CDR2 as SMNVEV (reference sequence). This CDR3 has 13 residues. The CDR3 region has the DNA TGTGCCAGCAGCGGGACAGGCACCGGGGAGCTGGTTTTT. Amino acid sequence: CASSGTGTGELVF.

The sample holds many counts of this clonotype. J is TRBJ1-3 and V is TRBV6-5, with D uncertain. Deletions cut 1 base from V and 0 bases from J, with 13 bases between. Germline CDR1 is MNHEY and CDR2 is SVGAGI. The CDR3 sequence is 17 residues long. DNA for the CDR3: TGTGCCAGCAGTTACTGGGCGGGCCAGGACTCTGGAAACACCATATATTTT. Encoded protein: CASSYWAGQDSGNTIYF.

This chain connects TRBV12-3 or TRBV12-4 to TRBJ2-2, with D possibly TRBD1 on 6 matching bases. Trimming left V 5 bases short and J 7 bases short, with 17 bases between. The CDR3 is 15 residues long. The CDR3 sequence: CASSEQGRRVGELFF. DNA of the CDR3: TGTGCCAGCAGTGAGCAGGGGAGAAGGGTCGGGGAGCTGTTTTTT.

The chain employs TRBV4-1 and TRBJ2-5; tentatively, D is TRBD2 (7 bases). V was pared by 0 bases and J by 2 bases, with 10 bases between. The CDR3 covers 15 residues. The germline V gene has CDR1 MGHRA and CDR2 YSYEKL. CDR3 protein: CASSQEGGGQETQYF. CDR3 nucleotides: TGCGCCAGCAGCCAAGAAGGGGGGGGGCAAGAGACCCAGTACTTC.